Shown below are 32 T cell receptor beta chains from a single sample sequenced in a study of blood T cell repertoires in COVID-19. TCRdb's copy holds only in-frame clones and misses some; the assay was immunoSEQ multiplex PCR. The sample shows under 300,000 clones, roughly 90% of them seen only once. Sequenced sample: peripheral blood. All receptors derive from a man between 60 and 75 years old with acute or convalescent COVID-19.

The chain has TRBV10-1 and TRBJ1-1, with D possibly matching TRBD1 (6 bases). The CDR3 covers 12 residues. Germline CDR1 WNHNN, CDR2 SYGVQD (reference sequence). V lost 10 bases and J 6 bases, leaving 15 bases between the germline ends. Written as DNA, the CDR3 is TGCGCCATGCAGGCAGGGGAGTCTGAAGCTTTCTTT. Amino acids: CAMQAGESEAFF.

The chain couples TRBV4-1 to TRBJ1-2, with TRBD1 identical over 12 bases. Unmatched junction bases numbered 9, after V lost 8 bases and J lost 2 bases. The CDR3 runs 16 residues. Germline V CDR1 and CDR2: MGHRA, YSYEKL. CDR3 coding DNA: TGCGCCAGCTCCGCGCGGGGGACAGGGGGCAACTATGGCTACACCTTC. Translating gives CASSARGTGGNYGYTF.

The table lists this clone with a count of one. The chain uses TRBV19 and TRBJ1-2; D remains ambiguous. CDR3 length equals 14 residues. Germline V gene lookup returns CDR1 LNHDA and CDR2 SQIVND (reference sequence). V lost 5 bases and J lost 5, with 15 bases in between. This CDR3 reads CASSAEFGEYGYTF. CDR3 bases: TGTGCCAGTAGTGCCGAATTCGGGGAGTATGGCTACACCTTC. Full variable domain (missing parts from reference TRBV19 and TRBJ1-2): DGGITQSPKYLFRKEGQNVTLSCEQNLNHDAMYWYRQDPGQGLRLIYYSQIVNDFQKGDIAEGYSVSREKKESFPLTVTSAQKNPTAFYLCASSAEFGEYGYTFGSGTRLTVV.

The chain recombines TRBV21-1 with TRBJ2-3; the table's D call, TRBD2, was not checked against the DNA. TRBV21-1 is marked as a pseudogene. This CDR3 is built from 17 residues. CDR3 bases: TGTGCCAGCAGCGACGAGGAGACTAGCGGTTGCACAGATACGCAGTATTTT. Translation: CASSDEETSGCTDTQYF.

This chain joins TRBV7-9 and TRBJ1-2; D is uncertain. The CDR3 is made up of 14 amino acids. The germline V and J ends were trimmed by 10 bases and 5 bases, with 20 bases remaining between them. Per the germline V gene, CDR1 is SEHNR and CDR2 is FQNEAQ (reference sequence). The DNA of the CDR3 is TGTGCCACCACTAAGTATGAAGGAGCTTATGGCTACACCTTC. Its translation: CATTKYEGAYGYTF.

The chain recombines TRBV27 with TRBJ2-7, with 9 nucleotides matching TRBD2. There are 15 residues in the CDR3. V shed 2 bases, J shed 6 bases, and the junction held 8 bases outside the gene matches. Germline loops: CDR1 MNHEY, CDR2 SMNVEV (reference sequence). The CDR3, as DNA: TGTGCCAGCAGTTTACGTGGTAGCGGGAGAGGCGAGCAGTACTTC. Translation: CASSLRGSGRGEQYF.

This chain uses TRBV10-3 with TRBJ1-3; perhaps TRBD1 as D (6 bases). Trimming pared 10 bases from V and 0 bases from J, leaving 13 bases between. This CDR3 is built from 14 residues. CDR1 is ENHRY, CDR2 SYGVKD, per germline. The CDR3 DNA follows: TGTGCCAACCGGCCAGGGGACTCTGGAAACACCATATATTTT. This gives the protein CANRPGDSGNTIYF.

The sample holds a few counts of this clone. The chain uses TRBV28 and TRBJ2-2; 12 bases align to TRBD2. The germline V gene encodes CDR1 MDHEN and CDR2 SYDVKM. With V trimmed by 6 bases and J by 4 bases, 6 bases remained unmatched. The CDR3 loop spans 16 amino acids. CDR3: CASRRGLAGITGELFF. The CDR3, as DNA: TGTGCCAGCAGACGCGGACTAGCGGGAATCACCGGGGAGCTGTTTTTT. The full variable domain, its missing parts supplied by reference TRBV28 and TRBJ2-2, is DVKVTQSSRYLVKRTGEKVFLECVQDMDHENMFWYRQDPGLGLRLIYFSYDVKMKEKGDIPEGYSVSREKKERFSLILESASTNQTSMYLCASRRGLAGITGELFFGEGSRLTVL.

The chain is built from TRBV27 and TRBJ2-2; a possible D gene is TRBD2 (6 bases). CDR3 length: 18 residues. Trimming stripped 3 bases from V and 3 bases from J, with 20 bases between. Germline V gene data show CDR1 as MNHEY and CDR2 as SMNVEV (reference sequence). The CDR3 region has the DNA TGTGCCAGCAGTTTGGGTCTAGGGGTTAGCGGTGACACCGGGGAGCTGTTTTTT. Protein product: CASSLGLGVSGDTGELFF.

CDR3 region: CASSLYGTSFNEQFF. DNA for the CDR3: TGTGCCAGCAGCTTGTATGGGACTAGCTTCAATGAGCAGTTCTTC. V and J are TRBV5-5 and TRBJ2-1, with 9 bases fitting TRBD2. Germline lookup yields CDR1 SGHKS and CDR2 YYEKEE (reference sequence). Trimming at V came to 1 base and at J to 6 bases, leaving 5 bases not matched to a gene. The CDR3 runs to 15 residues.

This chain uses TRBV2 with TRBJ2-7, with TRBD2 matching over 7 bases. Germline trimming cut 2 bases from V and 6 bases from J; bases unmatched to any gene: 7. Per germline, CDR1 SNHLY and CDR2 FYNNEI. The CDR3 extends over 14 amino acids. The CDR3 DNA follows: TGTGCCAGCAGTGAACAGCGGGGCGTGGGCGAGCAGTACTTC. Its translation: CASSEQRGVGEQYF.

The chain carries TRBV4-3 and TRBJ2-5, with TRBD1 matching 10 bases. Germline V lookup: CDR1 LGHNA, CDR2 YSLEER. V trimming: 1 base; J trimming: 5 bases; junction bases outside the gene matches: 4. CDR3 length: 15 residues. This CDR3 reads CASSQGTGGRETQYF. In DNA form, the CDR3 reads TGCGCCAGCAGCCAAGGGACAGGGGGTAGGGAGACCCAGTACTTC.

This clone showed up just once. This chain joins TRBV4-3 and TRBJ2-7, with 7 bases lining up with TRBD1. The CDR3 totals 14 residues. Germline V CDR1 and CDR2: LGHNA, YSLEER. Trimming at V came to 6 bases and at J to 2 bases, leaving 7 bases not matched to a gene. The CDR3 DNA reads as TGCGCCAGCAGTACACACAGGGGACCCTACGAGCAGTACTTC. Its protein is CASSTHRGPYEQYF.

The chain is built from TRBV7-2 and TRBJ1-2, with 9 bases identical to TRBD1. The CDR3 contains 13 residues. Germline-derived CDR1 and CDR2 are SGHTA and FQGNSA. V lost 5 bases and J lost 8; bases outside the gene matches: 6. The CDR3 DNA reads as TGTGCCAGCAGCACCAGACAGGGGGAGGGCTACACCTTC. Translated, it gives CASSTRQGEGYTF. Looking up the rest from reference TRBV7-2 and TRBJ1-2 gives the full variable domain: GAGVSQSPSNKVTEKGKDVELRCDPISGHTALYWYRQSLGQGLEFLIYFQGNSAPDKSGLPSDRFSAERTGGSVSTLTIQRTQQEDSAVYLCASSTRQGEGYTFGSGTRLTVV.

The CDR3 region is CASSYQVRTGVSTEAFF. The CDR3 region has the DNA TGTGCCAGCAGTTACCAAGTTCGGACAGGGGTGAGCACTGAAGCTTTCTTT. V and J are TRBV27 and TRBJ1-1, with TRBD1 identical over 9 bases. The CDR3 covers 17 residues. Germline CDR1 MNHEY, CDR2 SMNVEV (reference sequence). Trimming removed 4 bases from V and 4 bases from J; junction bases left unmatched: 13.

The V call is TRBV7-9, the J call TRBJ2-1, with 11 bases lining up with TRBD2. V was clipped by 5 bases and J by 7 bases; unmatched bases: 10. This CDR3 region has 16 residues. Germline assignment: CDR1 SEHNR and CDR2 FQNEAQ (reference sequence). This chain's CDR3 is CASSKSGLAEGNEQFF. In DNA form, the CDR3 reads TGTGCCAGCAGCAAATCGGGACTAGCGGAGGGGAATGAGCAGTTCTTC.

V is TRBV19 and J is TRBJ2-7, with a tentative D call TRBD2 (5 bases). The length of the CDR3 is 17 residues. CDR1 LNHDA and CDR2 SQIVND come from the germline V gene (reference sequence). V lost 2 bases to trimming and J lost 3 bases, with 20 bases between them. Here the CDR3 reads CASSIRNGKSPHYEQYF. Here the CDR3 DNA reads TGTGCCAGTAGTATACGTAACGGGAAAAGCCCCCACTACGAGCAGTACTTC.

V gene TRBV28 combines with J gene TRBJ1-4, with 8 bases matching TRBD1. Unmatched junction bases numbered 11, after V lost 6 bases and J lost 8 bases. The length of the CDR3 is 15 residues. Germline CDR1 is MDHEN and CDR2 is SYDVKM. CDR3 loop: CASSPGTGHLEKLFF. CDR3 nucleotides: TGTGCCAGCAGCCCCGGGACAGGCCATCTCGAAAAACTGTTTTTT.

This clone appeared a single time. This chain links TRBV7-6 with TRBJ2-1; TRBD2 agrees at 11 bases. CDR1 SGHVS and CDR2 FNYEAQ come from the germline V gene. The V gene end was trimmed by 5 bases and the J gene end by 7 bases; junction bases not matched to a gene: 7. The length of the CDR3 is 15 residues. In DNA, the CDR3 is TGTGCCAGCAGCCCTATAGCGGGAGGGCCGAATGAGCAGTTCTTC. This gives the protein CASSPIAGGPNEQFF.

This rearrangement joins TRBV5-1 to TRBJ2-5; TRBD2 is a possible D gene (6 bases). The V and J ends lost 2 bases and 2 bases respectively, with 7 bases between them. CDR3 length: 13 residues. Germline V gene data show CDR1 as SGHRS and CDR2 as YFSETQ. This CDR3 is CASSFGTQETQYF. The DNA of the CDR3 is TGCGCCAGCAGCTTCGGGACTCAAGAGACCCAGTACTTC.

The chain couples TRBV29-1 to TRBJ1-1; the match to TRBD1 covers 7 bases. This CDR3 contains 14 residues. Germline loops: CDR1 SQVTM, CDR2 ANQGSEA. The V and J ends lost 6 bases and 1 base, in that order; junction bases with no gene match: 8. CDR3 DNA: TGCAGCGTCGGCAGCTGGACAGGGAACACTGAAGCTTTCTTT. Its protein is CSVGSWTGNTEAFF.

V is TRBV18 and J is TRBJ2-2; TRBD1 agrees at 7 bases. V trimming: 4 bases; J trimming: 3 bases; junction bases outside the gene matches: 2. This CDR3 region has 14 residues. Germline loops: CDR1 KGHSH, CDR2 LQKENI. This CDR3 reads CASSRDRDTGELFF. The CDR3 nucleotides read TGTGCCAGCTCACGAGACAGGGACACCGGGGAGCTGTTTTTT. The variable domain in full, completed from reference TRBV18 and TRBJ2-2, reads NAGVMQNPRHLVRRRGQEARLRCSPMKGHSHVYWYRQLPEEGLKFMVYLQKENIIDESGMPKERFSAEFPKEGPSILRIQQVVRGDSAAYFCASSRDRDTGELFFGEGSRLTVL.

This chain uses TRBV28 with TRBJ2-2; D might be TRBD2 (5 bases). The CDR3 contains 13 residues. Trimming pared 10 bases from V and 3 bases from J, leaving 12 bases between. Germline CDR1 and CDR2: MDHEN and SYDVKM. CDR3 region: CAIKVRDTGELFF. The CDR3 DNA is TGTGCCATCAAAGTGAGGGACACCGGGGAGCTGTTTTTT.

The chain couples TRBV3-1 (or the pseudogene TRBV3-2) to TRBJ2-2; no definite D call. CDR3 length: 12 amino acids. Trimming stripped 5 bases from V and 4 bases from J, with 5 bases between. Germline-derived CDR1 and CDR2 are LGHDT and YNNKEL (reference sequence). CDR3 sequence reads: CASSIGTGELFF. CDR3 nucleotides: TGTGCCAGCAGCATCGGCACCGGGGAGCTGTTTTTT.

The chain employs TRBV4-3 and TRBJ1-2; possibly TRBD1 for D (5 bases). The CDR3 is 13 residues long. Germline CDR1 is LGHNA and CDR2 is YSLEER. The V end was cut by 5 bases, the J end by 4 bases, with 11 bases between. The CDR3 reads CASSSDRFYGYTF. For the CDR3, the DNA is TGCGCCAGCAGCAGCGACAGATTCTATGGCTACACCTTC.

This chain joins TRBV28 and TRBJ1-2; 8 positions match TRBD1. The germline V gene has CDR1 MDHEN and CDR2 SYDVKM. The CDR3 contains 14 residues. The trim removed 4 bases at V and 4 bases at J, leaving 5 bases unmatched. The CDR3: CASSSPDRVYGYTF. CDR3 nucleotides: TGTGCCAGCAGTTCCCCGGACAGGGTCTATGGCTACACCTTC.

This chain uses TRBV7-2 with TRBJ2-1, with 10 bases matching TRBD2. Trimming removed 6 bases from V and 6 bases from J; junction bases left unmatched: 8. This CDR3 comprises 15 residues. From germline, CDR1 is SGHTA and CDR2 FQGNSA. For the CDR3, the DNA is TGTGCCAGCAGTTCTAGCGGGGGCGGGGGCAATGAGCAGTTCTTC. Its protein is CASSSSGGGGNEQFF.

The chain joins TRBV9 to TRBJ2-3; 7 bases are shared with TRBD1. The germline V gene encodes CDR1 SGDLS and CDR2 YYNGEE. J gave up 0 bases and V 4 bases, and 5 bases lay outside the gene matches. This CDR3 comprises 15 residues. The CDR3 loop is CASSTQGQSTDTQYF. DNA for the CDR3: TGTGCCAGCAGCACTCAGGGACAGAGCACAGATACGCAGTATTTT.

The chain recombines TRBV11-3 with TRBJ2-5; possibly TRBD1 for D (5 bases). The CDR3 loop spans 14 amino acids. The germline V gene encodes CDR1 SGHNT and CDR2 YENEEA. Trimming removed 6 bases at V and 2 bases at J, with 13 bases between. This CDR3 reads CASRRGGGQETQYF. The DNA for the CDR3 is TGTGCCAGCAGAAGGGGCGGTGGGCAAGAGACCCAGTACTTC. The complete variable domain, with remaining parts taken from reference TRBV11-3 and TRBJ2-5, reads EAGVVQSPRYKIIEKKQPVAFWCNPISGHNTLYWYLQNLGQGPELLIRYENEEAVDDSQLPKDRFSAERLKGVDSTLKIQPAELGDSAVYLCASRRGGGQETQYFGPGTRLLVL.

CDR3 DNA: TGTGCCAGCAGTTCACAGAAAGCTTTCTTT. Amino acids: CASSSQKAFF. The chain is built from TRBV28 and TRBJ1-1; D gene unclear. V was cut by 4 bases and J by 9 bases, with 6 bases left in between. The germline V gene has CDR1 MDHEN and CDR2 SYDVKM. This CDR3 has 10 amino acids.

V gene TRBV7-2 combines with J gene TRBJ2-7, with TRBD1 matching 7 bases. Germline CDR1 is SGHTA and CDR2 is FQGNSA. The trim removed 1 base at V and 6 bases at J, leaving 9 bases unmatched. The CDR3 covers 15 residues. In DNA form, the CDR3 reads TGTGCCAGCAGCTTAGTCATACAGGGGTCGCGCGAGCAGTACTTC. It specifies CASSLVIQGSREQYF.

CDR3 protein: CASSPRAYEQYF. The CDR3 region has the DNA TGTGCCAGCAGTCCCAGGGCCTACGAGCAGTACTTC. The chain employs TRBV6-5 and TRBJ2-7, with D possibly being TRBD1 (5 bases). This CDR3 has 12 residues. The germline CDR1 and CDR2 sequences are MNHEY and SVGAGI. Trimming removed 5 bases from V and 2 bases from J, with 7 bases in between.